Below, one T cell receptor (beta chain) is given with its context. There is no known antigen for this receptor. No base qualities exist here, and no much larger clone lies one base off it. The instrument given in TCRdb is Illumina HiSeq 1500. The public reads were run again by TCRdb, first through fastp at Q25 and then through MiXCR, and only productive beta chains were kept. Records with the same CDR3 protein are collapsed into one entry carrying the most frequent genes and DNA. Recorded for this sample are approximately 910,000 distinct CDR3 sequences; around 31% of them occurred a single time. The ten largest make up over 12% of the sample. The V end gives up 8 bases and the J end 2 bases, leaving 11 bases in the junction not matched to a gene. The CDR1 and CDR2 encoded by the germline V gene are ENHRY and SYGVKD. The CDR3 spans 16 residues, from the cysteine through the phenylalanine. Only CDR3 DNA is held: 48 bases, read in frame from base 1.

This sample is drawn from a study of T cell repertoires in cytomegalovirus infection (dated 2019 in TCRdb). In the study overall: Alongside well-studied HLA-B-restricted epitopes, the peptide stimulations were aimed at recently identified HLA-C-restricted CMV epitopes, whose presentation resists viral immunomodulation. The HLA type of each donor mattered for the analysis, because public TCR beta signatures pointed to carriage of CMV infection along with the matching HLA type.

Interpreted using the paper, the treatment or condition label stands for: in vitro stimulation with specific CMV peptide epitopes to enrich CMV-specific T cells. Points the paper makes about the study in general: In both this cohort and an independent cohort of a few hundred donors, the cumulative frequency of public TCR beta family members distinguished carriers of CMV infection plus the relevant HLA type. In the ex vivo response, HLA-C-restricted CMV-specific TCR beta clonotypes were dominant, and in two of eight donors the single most frequent clonotype came from this HLA-C-restricted group.

The rearranged chain carries TRBV10-3 and TRBJ1-2, with 10 bases in between that match TRBD1. The origin of this receptor is a human donor in good health (CMV status not recorded). Some clones in this sample may be carry-over from other donors' samples. The sample in question was cultured CD8+ T cells from PBMCs, obtained from culture after CMV antigen stimulation. The nucleotides read TGTGCCATCCTAACGGGACAGGGGAATCGGAACTATGGCTACACCTTC. Protein translation: CAILTGQGNRNYGYTF.